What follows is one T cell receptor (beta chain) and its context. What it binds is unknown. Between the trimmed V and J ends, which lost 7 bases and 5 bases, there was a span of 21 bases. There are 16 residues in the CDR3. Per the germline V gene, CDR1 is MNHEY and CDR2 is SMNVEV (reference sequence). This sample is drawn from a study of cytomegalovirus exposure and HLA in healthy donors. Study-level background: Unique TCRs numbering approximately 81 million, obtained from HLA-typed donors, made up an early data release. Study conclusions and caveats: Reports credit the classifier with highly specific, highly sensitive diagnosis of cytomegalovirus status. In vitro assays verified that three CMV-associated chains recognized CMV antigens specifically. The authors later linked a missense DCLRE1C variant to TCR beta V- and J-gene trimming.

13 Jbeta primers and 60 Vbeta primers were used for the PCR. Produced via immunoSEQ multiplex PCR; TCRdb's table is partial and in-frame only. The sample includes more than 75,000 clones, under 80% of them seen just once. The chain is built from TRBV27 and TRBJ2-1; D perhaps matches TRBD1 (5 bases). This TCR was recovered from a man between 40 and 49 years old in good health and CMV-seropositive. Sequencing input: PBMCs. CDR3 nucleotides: TGTGCCAGCACCCCTCAGCCTAGTCAGGGAAACAATGAGCAGTTCTTC. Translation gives CASTPQPSQGNNEQFF.